The 11 T cell receptor beta chains reported below all come from one sample, sequenced in a study of blood T cell repertoires in COVID-19. TCRdb's table, derived via immunoSEQ multiplex PCR, lists solely in-frame clones and lacks some. There are about 100,000 clones in the sample; approximately 80% occur only once, and around 10% lies in the top ten. Material: peripheral blood. These receptors all stem from a woman in her seventies with acute or convalescent COVID-19.

The chain couples TRBV5-5 to TRBJ1-1; tentatively, D is TRBD1 (5 bases). Trimming pared 3 bases from V and 1 base from J, leaving 13 bases between. This CDR3 spans 15 amino acids. Germline CDR1 and CDR2: SGHKS and YYEKEE (reference sequence). CDR3 protein: CASSSAPRGNTEAFF. The CDR3 DNA is TGTGCCAGCAGCTCTGCGCCTAGGGGGAACACTGAAGCTTTCTTT.

CDR3 DNA sequence: TGTGCCAGCAGCTCCGGGACAGGGGTTCGAGACGAGCAGTACGTC. Translated: CASSSGTGVRDEQYV. This chain links TRBV11-2 with TRBJ2-7; TRBD1 matches 10 bases. The CDR3 spans 15 residues. V lost 4 bases and J lost 5; bases outside the gene matches: 8. The germline V gene has CDR1 SGHAT and CDR2 FQNNGV.

The rearrangement joins TRBV7-2 to TRBJ2-1; 9 bases align to TRBD2. Germline V CDR1 and CDR2: SGHTA, FQGNSA. The CDR3 consists of 15 residues. The V segment lost 2 bases and the J segment 3 bases; nucleotides outside the gene matches: 2. The CDR3 nucleotides read TGTGCCAGCAGCTTAAGCGGGGGGTTCTACAATGAGCAGTTCTTC. Its translation: CASSLSGGFYNEQFF.

V is TRBV9 and J is TRBJ2-1; 11 bases match TRBD2. Germline CDR1 is SGDLS and CDR2 is YYNGEE. V lost 0 bases to trimming and J lost 7 bases; unmatched junction nucleotides: 9. The CDR3 extends over 17 amino acids. CDR3 amino acids: CASSVVASGGLRNEQFF. CDR3 nucleotide sequence: TGTGCCAGCAGCGTAGTGGCTAGCGGGGGGCTCCGAAATGAGCAGTTCTTC.

This clone occurred once. The CDR3: CASSRLAETQYF. The CDR3 DNA reads TGTGCCAGCAGTCGCCTTGCGGAGACCCAGTACTTC. The rearrangement uses TRBV11-2 and TRBJ2-5; D gene ambiguous. CDR1 is SGHAT, CDR2 FQNNGV, per germline. This CDR3 is 12 amino acids long. Trimming removed 6 bases at V and 5 bases at J, with 10 bases between.

The chain carries TRBV27 and TRBJ1-5, with 7 bases identical to TRBD1. With 7 bases clipped from V and 4 bases from J, the junction kept 7 bases outside the gene matches. Germline V gene data show CDR1 as MNHEY and CDR2 as SMNVEV (reference sequence). The CDR3 runs to 14 residues. CDR3 sequence (DNA): TGTGCCAGCAAGGGGGCCGGACCGAATCAGCCCCAGCATTTT. The encoded protein is CASKGAGPNQPQHF.

The chain uses TRBV5-4 and TRBJ1-4; TRBD1 might be the D (6 bases). CDR3 length equals 15 residues. CDR1 SGHNT and CDR2 YYREEE come from the germline V gene (reference sequence). V shed 4 bases and J shed 7 bases, with 17 bases lying between them. The CDR3 bases are TGTGCCAGCAGCCCCCTGGCAGGGGTTGGTGAAAAACTGTTTTTT. Amino acid sequence: CASSPLAGVGEKLFF.

The chain employs TRBV5-1 and TRBJ2-3; 10 bases align to TRBD2. V shed 7 bases and J 3 bases; nucleotides not matched to a gene: 8. CDR1 is SGHRS, CDR2 YFSETQ, per germline. This CDR3 has 15 amino acids. As DNA, the CDR3 is TGCGCCAGCTACATTACTAGCGGGGCAACAGATACGCAGTATTTT. Residues: CASYITSGATDTQYF.

This clone was observed a handful of times. The rearrangement joins TRBV6-5 to TRBJ1-1; D perhaps matches TRBD1 (5 bases). The CDR3 totals 13 residues. The germline V and J ends were trimmed by 10 bases and 3 bases, with 15 bases remaining between them. The germline gives CDR1 MNHEY, CDR2 SVGAGI. CDR3 protein: CATQEGMDTEAFF. In DNA, the CDR3 is TGTGCCACCCAGGAGGGGATGGACACTGAAGCTTTCTTT.

This rearrangement joins TRBV27 to TRBJ1-2, with 10 bases identical to TRBD1. J gave up 7 bases and V 8 bases, and 4 bases lay outside the gene matches. The germline V gene has CDR1 MNHEY and CDR2 SMNVEV (reference sequence). This CDR3 comprises 12 residues. CDR3: CASRQGALGYTF. DNA for the CDR3: TGTGCCAGCCGACAGGGGGCGCTTGGCTACACCTTC.

The chain uses TRBV5-5 and TRBJ2-6; weak D call: TRBD1 (5 bases). Trimming pared 3 bases from V and 2 bases from J, leaving 15 bases between. CDR3 length equals 17 residues. Per germline, CDR1 SGHKS and CDR2 YYEKEE (reference sequence). The CDR3 here is CASSWTSLGAGANVLTF. CDR3 nucleotides: TGTGCCAGCAGCTGGACGAGTCTAGGGGCTGGGGCCAACGTCCTGACTTTC.